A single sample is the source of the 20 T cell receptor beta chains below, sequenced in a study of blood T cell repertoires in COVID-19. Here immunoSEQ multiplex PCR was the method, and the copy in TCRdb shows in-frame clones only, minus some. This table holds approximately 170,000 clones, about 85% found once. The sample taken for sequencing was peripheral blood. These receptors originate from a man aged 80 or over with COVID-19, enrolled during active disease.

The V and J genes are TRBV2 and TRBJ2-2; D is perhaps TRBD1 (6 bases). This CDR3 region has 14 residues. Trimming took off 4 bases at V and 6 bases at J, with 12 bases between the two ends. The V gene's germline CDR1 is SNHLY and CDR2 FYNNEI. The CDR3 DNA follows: TGTGCCAGCAGTGTTTCAAAGGGGGCCGGGGAGCTGTTTTTT. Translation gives CASSVSKGAGELFF.

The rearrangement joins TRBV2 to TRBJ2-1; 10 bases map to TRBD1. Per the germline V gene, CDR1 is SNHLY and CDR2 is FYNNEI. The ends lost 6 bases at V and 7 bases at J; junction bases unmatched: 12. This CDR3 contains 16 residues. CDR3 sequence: CASSPFIGQGGNEQFF. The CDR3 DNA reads TGTGCCAGCAGCCCATTTATCGGACAGGGGGGAAATGAGCAGTTCTTC.

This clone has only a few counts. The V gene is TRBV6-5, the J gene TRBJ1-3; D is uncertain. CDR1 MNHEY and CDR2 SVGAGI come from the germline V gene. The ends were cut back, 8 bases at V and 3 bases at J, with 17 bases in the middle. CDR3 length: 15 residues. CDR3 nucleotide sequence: TGTGCCAGCGGCCCAGGCTGGATGAATGGAAACACCATATATTTT. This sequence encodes CASGPGWMNGNTIYF.

CDR3 sequence reads: CATSDPARGSINGYTF. DNA for the CDR3: TGTGCCACCAGTGACCCTGCACGGGGATCCATCAATGGCTACACCTTC. This chain joins TRBV24-1 and TRBJ1-2; D gene uncertain. CDR3 length: 16 amino acids. Trimming took off 4 bases at V and 6 bases at J, with 20 bases between the two ends. Germline-derived CDR1 and CDR2 are KGHDR and SFDVKD.

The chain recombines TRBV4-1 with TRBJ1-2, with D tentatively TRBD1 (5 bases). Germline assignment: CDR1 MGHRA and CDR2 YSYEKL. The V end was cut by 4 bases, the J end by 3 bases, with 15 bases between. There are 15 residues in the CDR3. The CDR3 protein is CASSRDSRGDYGYTF. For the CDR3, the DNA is TGCGCCAGCAGCCGGGATAGTCGGGGGGACTATGGCTACACCTTC.

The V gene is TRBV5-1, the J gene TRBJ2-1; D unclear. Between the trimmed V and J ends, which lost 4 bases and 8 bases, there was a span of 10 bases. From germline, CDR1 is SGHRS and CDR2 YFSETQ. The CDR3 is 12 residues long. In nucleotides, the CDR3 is TGCGCCAGCAGCGCCAGTGTCGATGAGCAGTTCTTC. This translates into CASSASVDEQFF.

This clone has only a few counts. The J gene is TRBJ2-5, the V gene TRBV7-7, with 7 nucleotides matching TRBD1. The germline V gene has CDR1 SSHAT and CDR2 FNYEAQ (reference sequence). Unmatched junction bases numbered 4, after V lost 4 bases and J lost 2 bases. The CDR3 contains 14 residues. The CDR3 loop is CASSSRDRQETQYF. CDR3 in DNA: TGTGCCAGCAGCTCCCGGGACAGACAAGAGACCCAGTACTTC.

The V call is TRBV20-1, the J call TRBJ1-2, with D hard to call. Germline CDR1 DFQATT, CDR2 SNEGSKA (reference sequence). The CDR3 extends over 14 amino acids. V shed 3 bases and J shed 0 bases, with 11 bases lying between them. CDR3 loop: CSASSGRSNYGYTF. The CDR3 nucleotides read TGCAGTGCTAGTTCGGGAAGGTCTAACTATGGCTACACCTTC.

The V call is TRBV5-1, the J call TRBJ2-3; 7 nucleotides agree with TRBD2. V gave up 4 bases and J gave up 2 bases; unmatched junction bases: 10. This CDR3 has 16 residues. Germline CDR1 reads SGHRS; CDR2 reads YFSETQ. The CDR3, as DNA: TGCGCCAGCAGCCTCCCACTAGCGCTATTCACAGATACGCAGTATTTT. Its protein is CASSLPLALFTDTQYF.

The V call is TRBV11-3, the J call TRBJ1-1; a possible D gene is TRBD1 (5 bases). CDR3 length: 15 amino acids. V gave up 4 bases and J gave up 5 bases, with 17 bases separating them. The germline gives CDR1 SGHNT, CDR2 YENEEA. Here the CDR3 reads CASSSPSGGRTEAFF. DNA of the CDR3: TGTGCCAGCAGCTCCCCCTCGGGGGGGAGGACTGAAGCTTTCTTT. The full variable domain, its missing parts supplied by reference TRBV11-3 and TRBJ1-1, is EAGVVQSPRYKIIEKKQPVAFWCNPISGHNTLYWYLQNLGQGPELLIRYENEEAVDDSQLPKDRFSAERLKGVDSTLKIQPAELGDSAVYLCASSSPSGGRTEAFFGQGTRLTVV.

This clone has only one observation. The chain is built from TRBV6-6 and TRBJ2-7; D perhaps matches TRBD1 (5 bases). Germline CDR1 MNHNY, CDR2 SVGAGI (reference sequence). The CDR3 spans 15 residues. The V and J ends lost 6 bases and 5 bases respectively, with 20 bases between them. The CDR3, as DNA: TGTGCCAGCAGACAAAGCCTTAGGGGTTGGGACGAGCAGTACTTC. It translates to CASRQSLRGWDEQYF.

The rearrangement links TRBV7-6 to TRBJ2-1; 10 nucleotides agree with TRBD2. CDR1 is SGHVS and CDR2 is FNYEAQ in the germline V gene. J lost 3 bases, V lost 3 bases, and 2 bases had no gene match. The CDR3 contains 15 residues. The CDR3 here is CASSFSGGNYNEQFF. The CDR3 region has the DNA TGTGCCAGCAGCTTTAGCGGGGGGAACTACAATGAGCAGTTCTTC.

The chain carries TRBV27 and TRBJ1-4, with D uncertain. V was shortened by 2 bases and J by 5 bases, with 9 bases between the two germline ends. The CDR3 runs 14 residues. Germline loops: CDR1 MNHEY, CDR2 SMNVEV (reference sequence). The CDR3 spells CASSLSLENEKLFF. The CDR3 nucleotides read TGTGCCAGCAGTTTAAGCTTGGAGAATGAAAAACTGTTTTTT.

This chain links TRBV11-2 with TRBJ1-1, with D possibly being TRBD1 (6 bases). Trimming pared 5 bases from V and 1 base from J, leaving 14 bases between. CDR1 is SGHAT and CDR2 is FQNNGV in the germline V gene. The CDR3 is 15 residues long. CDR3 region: CASSLSGGRNTEAFF. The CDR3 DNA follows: TGTGCCAGCAGCCTCTCGGGGGGCAGGAACACTGAAGCTTTCTTT.

CDR3 amino acids: CASSSGLAGGLGEQFF. The CDR3 nucleotides read TGTGCCAGCAGCTCGGGACTAGCGGGGGGGCTGGGTGAGCAGTTCTTC. V is TRBV7-8 and J is TRBJ2-1; 16 bases align to TRBD2. The V and J ends lost 4 bases and 9 bases, in that order; junction bases with no gene match: 6. Germline V CDR1 and CDR2: SGHVS, FQNEAQ. The CDR3 has 16 amino acids.

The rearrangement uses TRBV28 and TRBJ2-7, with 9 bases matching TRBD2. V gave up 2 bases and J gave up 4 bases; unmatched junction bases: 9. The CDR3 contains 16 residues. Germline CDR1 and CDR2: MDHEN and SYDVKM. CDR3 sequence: CASSLGLAGSRYEQYF. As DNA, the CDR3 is TGTGCCAGCAGTTTAGGGCTAGCGGGGAGCCGGTACGAGCAGTACTTC.

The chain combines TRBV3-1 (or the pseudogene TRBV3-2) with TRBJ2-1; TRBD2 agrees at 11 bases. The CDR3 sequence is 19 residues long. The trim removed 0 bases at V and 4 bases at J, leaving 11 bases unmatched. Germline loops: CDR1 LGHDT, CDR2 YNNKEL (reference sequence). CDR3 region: CASSQDLAGGQISYNEQFF. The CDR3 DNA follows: TGTGCCAGCAGCCAAGACCTAGCGGGGGGTCAGATTTCGTACAATGAGCAGTTCTTC.

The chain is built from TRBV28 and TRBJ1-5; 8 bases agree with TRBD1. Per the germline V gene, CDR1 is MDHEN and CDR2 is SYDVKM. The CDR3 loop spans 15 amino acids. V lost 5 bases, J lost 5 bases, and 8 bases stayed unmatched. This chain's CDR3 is CASSASGTGHQPQHF. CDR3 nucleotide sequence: TGTGCCAGCAGTGCTTCCGGGACAGGACATCAGCCCCAGCATTTT.

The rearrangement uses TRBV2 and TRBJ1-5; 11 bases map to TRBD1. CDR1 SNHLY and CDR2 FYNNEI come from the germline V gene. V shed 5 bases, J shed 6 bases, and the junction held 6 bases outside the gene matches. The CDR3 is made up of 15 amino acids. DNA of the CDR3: TGTGCCAGCAGTTGGACAGGGGGCGATGGTCAGCCCCAGCATTTT. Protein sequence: CASSWTGGDGQPQHF.

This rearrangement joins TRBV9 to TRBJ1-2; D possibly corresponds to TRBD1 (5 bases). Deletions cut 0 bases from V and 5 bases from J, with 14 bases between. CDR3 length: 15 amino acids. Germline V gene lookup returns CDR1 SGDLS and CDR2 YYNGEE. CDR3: CASSVEAGMLYGYTF. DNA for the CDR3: TGTGCCAGCAGCGTAGAAGCAGGGATGTTGTATGGCTACACCTTC.